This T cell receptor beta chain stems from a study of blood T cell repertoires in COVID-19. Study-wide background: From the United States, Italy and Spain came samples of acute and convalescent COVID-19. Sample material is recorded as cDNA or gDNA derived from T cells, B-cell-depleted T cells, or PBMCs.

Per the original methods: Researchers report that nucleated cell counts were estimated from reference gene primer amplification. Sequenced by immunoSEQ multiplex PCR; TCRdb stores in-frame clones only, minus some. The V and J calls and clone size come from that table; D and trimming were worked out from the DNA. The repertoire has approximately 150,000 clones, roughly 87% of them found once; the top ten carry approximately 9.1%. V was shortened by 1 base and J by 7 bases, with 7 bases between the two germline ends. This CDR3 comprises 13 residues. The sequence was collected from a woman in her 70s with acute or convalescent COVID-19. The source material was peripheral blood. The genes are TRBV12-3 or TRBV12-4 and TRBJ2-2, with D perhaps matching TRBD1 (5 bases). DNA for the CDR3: TGTGCCAGCAGTTTAGGGGGCATCGGGGAGCTGTTTTTT. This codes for CASSLGGIGELFF.